What follows is one T cell receptor beta chain and its context. The treatment denotes: randomized to nivolumab then ipilimumab (arm A) or the reverse (arm B). Live CD3+CD8+ CD19− CD56− cells were sorted from PBMCs. This sample was taken from a study of sequential checkpoint blockade in melanoma. Study context: Patients were randomized 1:1 to nivolumab-then-ipilimumab or ipilimumab-then-nivolumab first-line.

TCRdb keeps only in-frame clones here, not all; method: immunoSEQ multiplex PCR. The data contain fewer than 45,000 clones, roughly 85% of them singletons. The sequence was collected from a human donor with melanoma. The sample consisted of CD8+ T cells sorted from blood (inferred from file names), taken from a patient given nivolumab and ipilimumab in sequence.

Here the CDR3 reads CASSSLADRNEQFF. CDR3 in DNA: TGTGCCAGCAGCTCACTCGCGGACAGAAATGAGCAGTTCTTC. The chain is built from TRBV7-9 and TRBJ2-1; possibly TRBD1 for D (6 bases). This CDR3 contains 14 residues. V was pared by 4 bases and J by 7 bases, with 14 bases between. Per germline, CDR1 SEHNR and CDR2 FQNEAQ (reference sequence).